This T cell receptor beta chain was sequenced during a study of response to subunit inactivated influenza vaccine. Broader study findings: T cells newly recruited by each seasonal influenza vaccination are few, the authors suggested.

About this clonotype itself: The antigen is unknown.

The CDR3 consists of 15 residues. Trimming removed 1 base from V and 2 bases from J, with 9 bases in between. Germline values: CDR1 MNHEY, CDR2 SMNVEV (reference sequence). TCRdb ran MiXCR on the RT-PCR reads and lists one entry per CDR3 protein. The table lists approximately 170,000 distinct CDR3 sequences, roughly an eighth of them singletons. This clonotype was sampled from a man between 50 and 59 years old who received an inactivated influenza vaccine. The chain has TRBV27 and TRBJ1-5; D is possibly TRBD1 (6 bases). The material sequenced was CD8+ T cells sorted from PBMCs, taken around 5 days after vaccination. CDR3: CASSLFRGGNQPQHF. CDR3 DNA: TGTGCCAGCAGTTTATTCAGGGGCGGCAATCAGCCCCAGCATTTT.